This is a list of T cell receptor beta chains from one sample in a study of CD8+ T cells in alopecia areata. The repertoire was sequenced with immunoSEQ multiplex PCR; TCRdb's copy has only in-frame clones and lacks some. Here the sample spans around 140,000 clones, 45% to 60% being singletons. The input for sequencing was CD4+ T cells sorted from blood, taken at week 0. These receptors all stem from a human donor with alopecia areata. Each CDR3 is given with its conserved first and last residue. D genes are given only for firm matches. Clone size is shown for a subset of rows, as once, few, many or a class of expanded clone.

v_gene: TRBV14; abundance: many; d_gene: .; j_gene: TRBJ1-1; CDR3nt: TGTGCCAGCAGCCAAGCGAGGGGCGTCGGCACTGAAGCTTTCTTT; CDR3aa: CASSQARGVGTEAFF
v_gene: TRBV30; abundance: .; d_gene: .; j_gene: TRBJ2-7; CDR3nt: TGTGCCTGGAGTGGCCCCGGGACAAGGGGCACCTACGAGCAGTACTTC; CDR3aa: CAWSGPGTRGTYEQYF
v_gene: TRBV10-3; abundance: .; d_gene: .; j_gene: TRBJ2-3; CDR3nt: TGTGCCATCAGTGACTCCAGGGGCCCCGGGGGCACAGATACGCAGTATTTT; CDR3aa: CAISDSRGPGGTDTQYF
v_gene: TRBV7-2; abundance: .; d_gene: .; j_gene: TRBJ2-5; CDR3nt: TGTGCCAGCAGCCCAACTGGCAGACAAGAGACCCAGTACTTC; CDR3aa: CASSPTGRQETQYF
v_gene: TRBV5-1; abundance: .; d_gene: TRBD2; j_gene: TRBJ2-4; CDR3nt: TGCGCCAGCAGCGGAACTAGCGGGAGCGACATTCAGTACTTC; CDR3aa: CASSGTSGSDIQYF
v_gene: TRBV14; abundance: .; d_gene: .; j_gene: TRBJ2-3; CDR3nt: TGTGCCAGCAGCCAAGCAAACCCGGGCCCCCAGTATTTT; CDR3aa: CASSQANPGPQYF
v_gene: TRBV30; abundance: .; d_gene: .; j_gene: TRBJ1-2; CDR3nt: TGTGCCTGGAGTGACGAAGGGAGCCAGAGTGGCTACACCTTC; CDR3aa: CAWSDEGSQSGYTF
v_gene: TRBV6-5; abundance: few; d_gene: .; j_gene: TRBJ1-2; CDR3nt: TGTGCCAGCAGTTACAGTACGGGATATGGCTACACCTTC; CDR3aa: CASSYSTGYGYTF
v_gene: TRBV30; abundance: .; d_gene: TRBD2; j_gene: TRBJ2-1; CDR3nt: TGTGCCTGGAGTCCCCTCATAGCGGGAGGATACAATGAGCAGTTCTTC; CDR3aa: CAWSPLIAGGYNEQFF
v_gene: TRBV29-1; abundance: .; d_gene: .; j_gene: TRBJ2-7; CDR3nt: TGCAGCGTTGGTCACACCAGGGGTTACGAGCAGTACTTC; CDR3aa: CSVGHTRGYEQYF
v_gene: TRBV29-1; abundance: few; d_gene: .; j_gene: TRBJ1-1; CDR3nt: TGCAGCGGAGCAGAGAACACTGAAGCTTTCTTT; CDR3aa: CSGAENTEAFF